This T cell receptor (beta chain) appears in the sequencing data of a study of shared clonotypes between healthy human individuals. Notes on the study in general: Across a handful of donors, naive CD4 shared around 5%, naive CD8 under 4%, memory CD4 roughly 2.3%, memory CD8 0.4% to 0.5%.

In the case of this clone: No antigen is known for it.

Clones were sequenced by immunoSEQ multiplex PCR, and TCRdb holds only the in-frame ones, with some missing. The sample has roughly 590,000 clones; nearly 97% are singletons. This CDR3 has 15 amino acids. Trimming removed 4 bases at V and 3 bases at J, with 16 bases between. Germline V lookup: CDR1 MNHEY, CDR2 SMNVEV (reference sequence). CD45RO-negative cells were positively selected for CCR7, leaving out terminally differentiated effector memory CD45RA+ cells. The chain carries TRBV27 and TRBJ2-7, with D possibly matching TRBD1 (6 bases). Sequencing input: naive CD8+ T cells sorted from blood. The sequence was collected from a woman between 25 and 40 years old in good health. The CDR3 bases are TGTGCCAGCAGTTATACGGGGACAAACAACTACGAGCAGTACTTC. Its protein is CASSYTGTNNYEQYF.